The clone carrying this T cell receptor beta chain has only one observation. The repertoire was sequenced with immunoSEQ multiplex PCR; TCRdb's copy has only in-frame clones and lacks some. The sample records approximately 170,000 clones, around 94% being singletons. These data belong to a study of control samples from healthy donors and cancer patients. CDR1 is SGHRS, CDR2 YFSETQ, per germline. This CDR3 has 15 residues. Trimming at V came to 2 bases and at J to 8 bases, leaving 7 bases not matched to a gene. The chain is built from TRBV5-1 and TRBJ2-1; 10 bases are a match to TRBD1. The clonotype originates from a man aged 30 to 45 in good health. The sequenced material came from blood. This CDR3 reads CASSLRTGGRDEQFF. CDR3 sequence (DNA): TGCGCCAGCAGCTTAAGGACAGGGGGGAGGGATGAGCAGTTCTTC.